The table lists the clone carrying this T cell receptor beta chain with a few counts. The sample comes from a study of T-cell memory formation after mild COVID-19. The TCR alpha and TCR beta cDNA libraries, bearing sample barcodes and UMIs, were generated by 5'RACE using constant-segment primers. TCRdb used MiXCR to reprocess the 5' RACE reads, holding one entry per CDR3 protein. The profile covers 95,000 to 110,000 distinct CDR3 sequences, with under 15% appearing a single time and 30% to 45% taken by the ten largest. This CDR3 contains 14 residues. Trimming pared 5 bases from V and 2 bases from J, leaving 12 bases between.

The rearrangement links TRBV12-3 or TRBV12-4 to TRBJ1-2; D possibly corresponds to TRBD1 (6 bases). This sequence was found in a man between 18 and 29 years old who had mild COVID-19 (a few samples of this study predate the infection). Cell type and time point are not known. Sample: PBMCs or a T cell subset sorted from them (not recorded which). The CDR3 DNA is TGTGCCAGCAGTCCTCAGGGGATCAACTATGGCTACACCTTC. Protein product: CASSPQGINYGYTF.